This T cell receptor (beta chain) was recovered during a study of blood T cell repertoires in COVID-19. At the level of the study: Some COVID-19 samples were acute and others convalescent; all came from the United States, Italy and Spain.

Original analysis: Reference gene primer amplification gave estimated nucleated cell counts. Sequencing used immunoSEQ multiplex PCR; TCRdb keeps in-frame clones, though not all of them. That table supplies the V and J calls and clone size; D and trimming were determined from the DNA. This table has about 74,000 clones, more than 85% appearing once. The germline gives CDR1 SGHDT, CDR2 YYEEEE. The junction had 6 bases not matched to a gene; V was cut back by 4 bases and J by 6 bases. This CDR3 comprises 15 residues. This receptor was identified in a man aged 50 to 59 with COVID-19, enrolled during active disease. Sequenced input: peripheral blood. The V and J genes are TRBV5-6 and TRBJ2-2; 10 bases map to TRBD1. CDR3 DNA sequence: TGTGCCAGCAGCCCGGGACAGGGGTTTTCCGGGGAGCTGTTTTTT. Translated, it gives CASSPGQGFSGELFF.